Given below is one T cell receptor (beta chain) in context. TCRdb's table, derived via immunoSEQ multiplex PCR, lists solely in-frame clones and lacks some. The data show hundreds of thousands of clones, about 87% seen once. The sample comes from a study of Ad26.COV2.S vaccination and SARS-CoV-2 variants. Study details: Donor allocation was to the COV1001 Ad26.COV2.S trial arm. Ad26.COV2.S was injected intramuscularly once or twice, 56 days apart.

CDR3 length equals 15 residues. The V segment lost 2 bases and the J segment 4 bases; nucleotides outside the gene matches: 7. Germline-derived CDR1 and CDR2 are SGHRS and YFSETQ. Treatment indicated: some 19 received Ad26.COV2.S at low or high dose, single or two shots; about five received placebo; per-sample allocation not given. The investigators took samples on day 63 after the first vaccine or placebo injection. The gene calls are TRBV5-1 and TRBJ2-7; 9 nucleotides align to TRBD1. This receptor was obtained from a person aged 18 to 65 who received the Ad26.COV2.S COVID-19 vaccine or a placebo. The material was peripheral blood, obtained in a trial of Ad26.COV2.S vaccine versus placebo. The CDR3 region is CASSLTGTGRYEQYF. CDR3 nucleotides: TGCGCCAGCAGCTTAACCGGGACAGGGAGGTACGAGCAGTACTTC.